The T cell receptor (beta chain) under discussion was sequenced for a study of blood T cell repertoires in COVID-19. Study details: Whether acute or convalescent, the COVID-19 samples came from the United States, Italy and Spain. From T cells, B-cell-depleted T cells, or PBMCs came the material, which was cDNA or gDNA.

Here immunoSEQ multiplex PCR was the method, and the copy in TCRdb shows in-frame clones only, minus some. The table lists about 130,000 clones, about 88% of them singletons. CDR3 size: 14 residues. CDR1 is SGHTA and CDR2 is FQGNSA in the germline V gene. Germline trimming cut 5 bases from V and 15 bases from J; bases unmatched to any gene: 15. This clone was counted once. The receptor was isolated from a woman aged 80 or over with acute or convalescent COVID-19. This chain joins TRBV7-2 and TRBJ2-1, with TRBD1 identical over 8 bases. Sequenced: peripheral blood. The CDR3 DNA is TGTGCCAGCAGCACAGGACAGGGTCCCAACCGCCCGTTCTTC. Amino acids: CASSTGQGPNRPFF. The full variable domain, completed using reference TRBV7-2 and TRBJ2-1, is GAGVSQSPSNKVTEKGKDVELRCDPISGHTALYWYRQSLGQGLEFLIYFQGNSAPDKSGLPSDRFSAERTGGSVSTLTIQRTQQEDSAVYLCASSTGQGPNRPFFGPGTRLTVL.